This TCR beta chain was identified during a study of blood T cell repertoires in COVID-19. The V and J ends lost 0 bases and 5 bases respectively, with 14 bases between them. The CDR3 loop spans 16 amino acids. CDR1 is MGHRA and CDR2 is YSYEKL in the germline V gene. The protocol was immunoSEQ multiplex PCR, while the TCRdb copy is restricted to in-frame clones and leaves out a portion. This repertoire shows some 400,000 clones, approximately 89% found once; its top ten account for less than 11%. The chain couples TRBV4-1 to TRBJ1-5, with D possibly matching TRBD1 (5 bases). This clonotype was sampled from a woman aged 25-40 years with COVID-19, enrolled during active disease. Sequences were obtained from peripheral blood. Written as DNA, the CDR3 is TGCGCCAGCAGCCAAGAGGGGCAGGGCGGTTATCAGCCCCAGCATTTT. Protein product: CASSQEGQGGYQPQHF.